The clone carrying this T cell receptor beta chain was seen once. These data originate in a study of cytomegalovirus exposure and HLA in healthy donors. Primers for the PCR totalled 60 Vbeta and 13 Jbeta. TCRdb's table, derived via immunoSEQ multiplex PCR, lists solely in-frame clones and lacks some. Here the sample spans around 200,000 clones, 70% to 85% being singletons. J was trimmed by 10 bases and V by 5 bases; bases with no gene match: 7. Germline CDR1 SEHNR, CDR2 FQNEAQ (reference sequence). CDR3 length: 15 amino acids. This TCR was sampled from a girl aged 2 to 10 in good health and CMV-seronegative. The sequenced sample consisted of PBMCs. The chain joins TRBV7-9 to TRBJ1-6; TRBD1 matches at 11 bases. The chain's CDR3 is CASSIGQGATSPLHF. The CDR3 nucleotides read TGTGCCAGCAGCATTGGACAGGGGGCGACCTCACCCCTCCACTTT. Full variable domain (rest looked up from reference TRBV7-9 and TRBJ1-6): DTGVSQNPRHKITKRGQNVTFRCDPISEHNRLYWYRQTLGQGPEFLTYFQNEAQLEKSRLLSDRFSAERPKGSFSTLEIQRTEQGDSAMYLCASSIGQGATSPLHFGNGTRLTVT.